This T cell receptor beta chain was captured in a study of T cells in tumors after PD-1 blockade. At the level of the study: Mean per tumor sample: tens of thousands of templates (roughly 554-100,000), some 6,000 unique clonotypes.

On average, squamous cell carcinoma was sampled 31 days after treatment began. Broader study findings: About 40% of tumor TCR clonotypes were also found in blood. In squamous cell carcinoma, less than 60% of expanded exhausted clones were novel.

Clones were sequenced by immunoSEQ multiplex PCR, and TCRdb holds only the in-frame ones, with some missing. The table records some 3,900 clones, about 60% of them present only once. As for this clone: Its antigen remains unidentified.

This CDR3 has 17 residues. After removal of 6 bases from V and 5 bases from J, the junction contained 12 bases not matched to a gene. Germline loops: CDR1 SQVTM, CDR2 ANQGSEA. This TCR derives from a human donor with cutaneous squamous cell carcinoma. The rearrangement uses TRBV29-1 and TRBJ2-3; TRBD2 agrees at 15 bases. This specimen was tumor tissue, taken after anti-PD-1 treatment. The chain's CDR3 is CSVEYYGLAGGQDTQYF. The CDR3 DNA is TGCAGCGTCGAGTATTACGGACTAGCGGGGGGGCAAGATACGCAGTATTTT.